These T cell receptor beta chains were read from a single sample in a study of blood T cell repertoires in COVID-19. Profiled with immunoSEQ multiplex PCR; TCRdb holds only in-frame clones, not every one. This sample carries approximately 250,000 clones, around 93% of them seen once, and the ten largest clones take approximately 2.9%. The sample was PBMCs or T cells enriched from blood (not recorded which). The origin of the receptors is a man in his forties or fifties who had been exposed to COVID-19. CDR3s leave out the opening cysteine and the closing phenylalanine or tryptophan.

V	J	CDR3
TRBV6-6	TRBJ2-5	ASSPRAGGQGGNRETQY
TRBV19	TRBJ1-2	ASSLKQVLNYGYT
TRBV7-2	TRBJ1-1	ASSRTGTGHTEAF
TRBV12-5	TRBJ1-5	ASGLGQGLNQPQH
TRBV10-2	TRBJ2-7	ASGLGQANEQY
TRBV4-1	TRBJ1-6	ASSRQGQGASPLH
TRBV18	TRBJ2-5	ASSPLTSGSQETQY
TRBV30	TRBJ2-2	AWKEGWTGELF
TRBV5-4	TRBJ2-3	ASLRDRGTDTQY
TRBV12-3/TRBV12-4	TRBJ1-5	ASSWGQDQPQH
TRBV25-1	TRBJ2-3	ASSESRGGQGATDTQY
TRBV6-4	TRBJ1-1	ASSDSPGGPEAF
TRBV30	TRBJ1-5	AWSTGTGKPQH
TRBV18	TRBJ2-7	ASSQSAVSYEQY
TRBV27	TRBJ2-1	ASSLSSSAGYSYNEQF
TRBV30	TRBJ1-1	AWGREGVGTEAF
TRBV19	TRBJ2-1	ASSPTSGSYNEQF
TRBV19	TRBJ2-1	ASSILSGRSKDEQF
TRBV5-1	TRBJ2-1	ASSLVQGVNEQF
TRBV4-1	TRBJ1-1	ASSPIPGTGTFGEAF
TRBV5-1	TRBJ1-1	ASSLHRGANTEAF
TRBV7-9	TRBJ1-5	ASSPSGGNQPQH
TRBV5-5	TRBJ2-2	ASSPAGGSHTGELF